The 25 T cell receptor beta chains given below trace back to one sample, sequenced in a study of T-cell memory formation after mild COVID-19. TCRdb itself ran the 5' RACE reads through MiXCR, one entry per CDR3 protein. The sample lists about 140,000 distinct CDR3 sequences, 14% to 15% occurring once. The specimen was PBMCs or a T cell subset sorted from them (not recorded which). These receptors all stem from an adult woman who had mild COVID-19 (a few samples of this study predate the infection). Cell type and time point are not known.

This chain connects TRBV27 to TRBJ2-1; no firm D call. Germline V gene sequence: CDR1 MNHEY, CDR2 SMNVEV (reference sequence). This CDR3 contains 14 residues. V lost 4 bases and J 4 bases, leaving 11 bases between the germline ends. CDR3 nucleotide sequence: TGTGCCAGCAGTTCCCCCGGTGGGTACAATGAGCAGTTCTTC. Protein sequence: CASSSPGGYNEQFF.

CDR3 in amino acids: CASRPAQGTNEQFF. CDR3 nucleotide sequence: TGTGCCAGCAGACCGGCCCAGGGGACCAATGAGCAGTTCTTC. The gene calls are TRBV13 and TRBJ2-1; weak D call: TRBD1 (6 bases). Per the germline V gene, CDR1 is PRHDT and CDR2 is FYEKMQ (reference sequence). V gave up 6 bases and J gave up 6 bases, with 15 bases separating them. The CDR3 spans 14 residues.

This clonotype was counted only a few times. The gene calls are TRBV7-9 and TRBJ2-7; tentatively, D is TRBD2 (6 bases). V gave up 6 bases and J gave up 0 bases, with 12 bases separating them. The CDR3 is made up of 14 amino acids. Germline CDR1 SEHNR, CDR2 FQNEAQ (reference sequence). This chain's CDR3 is CASSVSGISYEQYF. DNA for the CDR3: TGTGCCAGCAGTGTTAGCGGTATCTCCTACGAGCAGTACTTC. The full variable domain, in which reference TRBV7-9 and TRBJ2-7 provide the parts outside the CDR3, is DTGVSQNPRHKITKRGQNVTFRCDPISEHNRLYWYRQTLGQGPEFLTYFQNEAQLEKSRLLSDRFSAERPKGSFSTLEIQRTEQGDSAMYLCASSVSGISYEQYFGPGTRLTVT.

This sequence joins TRBV5-1 and TRBJ2-1; 11 bases line up with TRBD1. The germline V gene encodes CDR1 SGHRS and CDR2 YFSETQ. J gave up 8 bases and V 7 bases, and 8 bases lay outside the gene matches. The CDR3 extends over 14 amino acids. The CDR3 DNA reads TGCGCCAGCCGCGGACAGGGGGCGCGGGATGAGCAGTTCTTC. Its protein is CASRGQGARDEQFF.

This clonotype was counted only a few times. This chain joins TRBV7-9 and TRBJ2-7, with 12 positions matching TRBD2. V trimming: 4 bases; J trimming: 3 bases; junction bases outside the gene matches: 4. Germline CDR1 is SEHNR and CDR2 is FQNEAQ (reference sequence). This CDR3 comprises 15 residues. CDR3 DNA sequence: TGTGCCAGCAGCTCCTGGACTAGCGGGGACTACGAGCAGTACTTC. Amino acid sequence: CASSSWTSGDYEQYF.

The chain recombines TRBV12-3 or TRBV12-4 with TRBJ1-2; no definite D call. The CDR3 loop spans 15 amino acids. V was shortened by 2 bases and J by 4 bases, with 14 bases between the two germline ends. CDR3 nucleotide sequence: TGTGCCAGCAGTTTAACTGGCCAGACTGTCTATGGCTACACCTTC. It is translated as CASSLTGQTVYGYTF.

The V call is TRBV5-1, the J call TRBJ1-2; D is possibly TRBD1 (5 bases). The CDR3 extends over 15 amino acids. Germline CDR1 is SGHRS and CDR2 is YFSETQ. V lost 6 bases and J 4 bases, leaving 19 bases between the germline ends. As DNA, the CDR3 is TGCGCCAGCACCCCTACGGGGGGGATGGGCTATGGCTACACCTTC. As protein: CASTPTGGMGYGYTF.

This clonotype was seen many times. The V gene is TRBV21-1, the J gene TRBJ2-3; the DNA was not used to check the table's D call, TRBD1. TRBV21-1 corresponds to a pseudogene. CDR3 length: 15 amino acids. CDR3: CASSKRCRGQDTQYF. The CDR3 nucleotides read TGTGCCAGCAGCAAACGGTGCAGGGGGCAAGATACGCAGTATTTT.

The chain employs TRBV12-3 or TRBV12-4 and TRBJ2-1; a weak D match, TRBD2 (5 bases). The CDR3 extends over 15 amino acids. The V gene lost 4 bases and the J gene lost 6 bases, with 16 bases spanning the gap. CDR3 loop: CASSSSEGSGNEQFF. CDR3 DNA sequence: TGTGCCAGCAGTTCAAGTGAGGGATCCGGCAATGAGCAGTTCTTC.

The rearrangement uses TRBV5-5 and TRBJ2-7, with D possibly being TRBD1 (6 bases). The CDR3 loop spans 13 amino acids. In germline, CDR1 is SGHKS, CDR2 YYEKEE (reference sequence). V was shortened by 3 bases and J by 3 bases, with 10 bases between the two germline ends. The CDR3 reads CASSSRTVYEQYF. The CDR3 DNA sequence: TGTGCCAGCAGCTCCCGGACAGTCTACGAGCAGTACTTC.

This chain connects TRBV9 to TRBJ2-3; TRBD2 matches 7 bases. Looked up from germline, CDR1 is SGDLS and CDR2 is YYNGEE. This CDR3 is built from 14 residues. V was clipped by 8 bases and J by 1 base; unmatched bases: 7. CDR3 loop: CASQGRVGTDTQYF. In nucleotides, the CDR3 is TGTGCCAGTCAAGGGAGGGTCGGCACAGATACGCAGTATTTT.

This clonotype was seen more than once but under ten times. The chain links TRBV4-3 to TRBJ1-2, with D unresolved. The CDR3 totals 14 residues. The V gene lost 0 bases and the J gene lost 5 bases, with 10 bases spanning the gap. Germline values: CDR1 LGHNA, CDR2 YSLEER. Here the CDR3 reads CASSQDRTEYGYTF. The CDR3 DNA is TGCGCCAGCAGCCAAGATCGGACGGAATATGGCTACACCTTC.

The rearrangement uses TRBV30 and TRBJ1-6; D call uncertain. Germline CDR1 GTSNPN, CDR2 SVGIG (reference sequence). V was pared by 1 base and J by 12 bases, with 13 bases between. This CDR3 is built from 13 residues. The CDR3: CAWSEVAPGPLHF. The CDR3, as DNA: TGTGCCTGGAGTGAGGTGGCCCCGGGACCCCTCCACTTT.

This chain links TRBV11-2 with TRBJ2-7; no reliable D call. Germline V gene lookup returns CDR1 SGHAT and CDR2 FQNNGV. Trimming removed 4 bases from V and 5 bases from J, with 9 bases in between. CDR3 length equals 12 residues. CDR3 sequence: CASSSPGHEQYF. The DNA of the CDR3 is TGTGCCAGCAGCTCCCCGGGCCACGAGCAGTACTTC.

The rearrangement links TRBV29-1 to TRBJ2-1; the match to TRBD1 covers 9 bases. This CDR3 region has 14 residues. J gave up 10 bases and V 4 bases, and 11 bases lay outside the gene matches. Germline values: CDR1 SQVTM, CDR2 ANQGSEA. CDR3 DNA sequence: TGCAGCGTTGCCCCGGGACAGGGTACGAACGAGCAGTTCTTC. It yields the protein CSVAPGQGTNEQFF.

This chain connects TRBV9 to TRBJ2-7; no clear D gene. This CDR3 is built from 13 residues. V was clipped by 3 bases and J by 2 bases, with 9 bases between them. Germline CDR1 reads SGDLS; CDR2 reads YYNGEE. This CDR3 reads CASSAGQAYEQYF. CDR3 DNA: TGTGCCAGCAGCGCTGGCCAGGCCTACGAGCAGTACTTC. The whole variable domain, filled in from reference TRBV9 and TRBJ2-7, reads DSGVTQTPKHLITATGQRVTLRCSPRSGDLSVYWYQQSLDQGLQFLIQYYNGEERAKGNILERFSAQQFPDLHSELNLSSLELGDSALYFCASSAGQAYEQYFGPGTRLTVT.

This clonotype came up a few times. V usage is TRBV10-3 and J usage is TRBJ1-1; 9 bases match TRBD1. Trimming at V came to 5 bases and at J to 5 bases, leaving 6 bases not matched to a gene. The CDR3 is 14 residues long. Per germline, CDR1 ENHRY and CDR2 SYGVKD. The CDR3, as DNA: TGTGCCATCAGTTTACAGGGGGCAGAGACTGAAGCTTTCTTT. Its protein is CAISLQGAETEAFF.

This clonotype has at least ten counts. The rearrangement uses TRBV4-1 and TRBJ2-1, with 10 bases fitting TRBD2. The CDR3 sequence is 17 residues long. V lost 1 base and J lost 2; bases outside the gene matches: 5. Germline V gene lookup returns CDR1 MGHRA and CDR2 YSYEKL. CDR3 DNA sequence: TGCGCCAGCAGCCAAGTCTGGACTAGCGGAACCTACAATGAGCAGTTCTTC. It is translated as CASSQVWTSGTYNEQFF.

In this sample, this clonotype turned up a few times. The V call is TRBV6-5, the J call TRBJ1-4; D perhaps matches TRBD1 (5 bases). V was clipped by 0 bases and J by 2 bases, with 22 bases between them. From germline, CDR1 is MNHEY and CDR2 SVGAGI. The CDR3 contains 20 residues. The CDR3 nucleotides read TGTGCCAGCAGTTACTCGGACCCGGGACTTGAATTGACGACTAATGAAAAACTGTTTTTT. It is translated as CASSYSDPGLELTTNEKLFF.

This clonotype was observed a handful of times. V gene TRBV7-9 combines with J gene TRBJ2-5, with D uncertain. This CDR3 has 14 residues. V was cut by 5 bases and J by 3 bases, with 13 bases left in between. Germline-derived CDR1 and CDR2 are SEHNR and FQNEAQ (reference sequence). The CDR3 DNA reads as TGTGCCAGCAGCCCGGTGGGCGGAGAAGAGACCCAGTACTTC. Its protein is CASSPVGGEETQYF.

The genes are TRBV11-2 and TRBJ1-1, with D possibly being TRBD1 (6 bases). With 5 bases removed from V and 11 bases from J, the gap between germline ends came to 24 bases. The CDR3 has 15 residues. From germline, CDR1 is SGHAT and CDR2 FQNNGV. The CDR3 DNA reads as TGTGCCAGCAGCCCCCACGTACGACAGGATCAGGACGCTTTCTTT. Translating it yields CASSPHVRQDQDAFF.

This clonotype occurred a few times. The V gene is TRBV19, the J gene TRBJ2-1; the D call may be TRBD1 or TRBD2 (6 bases each). CDR1 is LNHDA, CDR2 SQIVND, per germline (reference sequence). V was trimmed by 7 bases and J by 3 bases, leaving 13 bases between them. The CDR3 contains 14 residues. The CDR3 region has the DNA TGTGCCAGTAATGGAGGGGGAGACTACAATGAGCAGTTCTTC. Encoded protein: CASNGGGDYNEQFF.

The chain recombines TRBV11-2 with TRBJ2-1; TRBD1 aligns across 9 bases. Trimming removed 5 bases from V and 7 bases from J; junction bases left unmatched: 3. The CDR3 is 13 residues long. Germline V CDR1 and CDR2: SGHAT, FQNNGV. CDR3 sequence reads: CASSAGQGNEQFF. DNA for the CDR3: TGTGCCAGCAGCGCCGGACAGGGGAATGAGCAGTTCTTC.

This clonotype was seen a few times. This chain joins TRBV28 and TRBJ2-1, with TRBD2 matching 9 bases. The germline CDR1 and CDR2 sequences are MDHEN and SYDVKM. Trimming cost V 7 bases and J 8 bases; bases outside gene matches: 9. The CDR3 extends over 14 amino acids. The CDR3 DNA follows: TGTGCCAGCACCCACTTAGCGGGAGTGGATGAGCAGTTCTTC. Amino acids: CASTHLAGVDEQFF. Filled out from reference TRBV28 and TRBJ2-1, the complete variable domain reads DVKVTQSSRYLVKRTGEKVFLECVQDMDHENMFWYRQDPGLGLRLIYFSYDVKMKEKGDIPEGYSVSREKKERFSLILESASTNQTSMYLCASTHLAGVDEQFFGPGTRLTVL.

This clonotype has at least ten counts. The rearrangement links TRBV4-3 to TRBJ2-3, with TRBD2 identical over 10 bases. The CDR3 length is 18 residues. V was clipped by 0 bases and J by 4 bases; unmatched bases: 10. The germline CDR1 and CDR2 sequences are LGHNA and YSLEER. This chain's CDR3 is CASSQDLRLAGGADTQYF. DNA of the CDR3: TGCGCCAGCAGCCAAGATTTGAGGTTAGCGGGAGGCGCAGATACGCAGTATTTT.